A single sample is the source of the 15 T cell receptor beta chains below, sequenced in a study of blood T cell repertoires in COVID-19 (dated by TCRdb to about 2020). Libraries were constructed by the immunoSEQ multiplex PCR assay. TCRdb stores this immuneACCESS table with in-frame sequences only. Part of the clones is absent; in the studies checked, under half of the shortfall reflects unresolved V genes, and no reason is known for the rest. This sample is represented by some 220,000 clones; 80% to 90% of them were singletons. 4% of the sample goes to the ten largest clones. Sequencing input: peripheral blood. The receptors stem from a man aged 50 to 59 with acute or convalescent COVID-19.

This chain connects TRBV15 to TRBJ2-7; 8 nucleotides agree with TRBD2. Germline values: CDR1 LNHNV, CDR2 YYDKDF (reference sequence). The CDR3 contains 14 residues. J lost 4 bases, V lost 3 bases, and 5 bases had no gene match. The CDR3 here is CATSSGGATYEQYF. CDR3 DNA: TGTGCCACCAGCAGCGGGGGGGCAACGTACGAGCAGTACTTC.

CDR3: CASSDYASGGDTQYF. The CDR3 DNA is TGTGCCAGCAGTGACTACGCTAGCGGGGGAGATACGCAGTATTTT. The J gene is TRBJ2-3, the V gene TRBV25-1; 10 nucleotides agree with TRBD2. The CDR3 length is 15 residues. V lost 3 bases and J lost 5; bases outside the gene matches: 5. CDR1 and CDR2 from the germline V gene are MGHDK and SYGVNS. Combining the CDR3 with reference TRBV25-1 and TRBJ2-3 gives the whole variable domain EADIYQTPRYLVIGTGKKITLECSQTMGHDKMYWYQQDPGMELHLIHYSYGVNSTEKGDLSSESTVSRIRTEHFPLTLESARPSHTSQYLCASSDYASGGDTQYFGPGTRLTVL.

CDR3 nucleotide sequence: TGTGCCAGCAGCGGGGAGATGGGTTTAAAGGGGGCTTATGGCTACACCTTC. It encodes CASSGEMGLKGAYGYTF. This chain uses TRBV9 with TRBJ1-2; 7 nucleotides align to TRBD1. V dropped 3 bases and J dropped 5; count of bases not matched to a gene: 16. From germline, CDR1 is SGDLS and CDR2 YYNGEE. This CDR3 contains 17 residues.

In the case of this clone: This same CDR3 is encoded by further DNA sequences in the sample. This chain connects TRBV18 to TRBJ1-1; the D is unclear. Germline V gives CDR1 KGHSH, CDR2 LQKENI. This CDR3 is built from 13 residues. With 3 bases removed from V and 1 base from J, the gap between germline ends came to 6 bases. CDR3 DNA: TGTGCCAGCTCACCGAACAGGAACACTGAAGCTTTCTTT. It codes for CASSPNRNTEAFF.

V usage is TRBV5-4 and J usage is TRBJ2-3; D is undetermined. Trimming cost V 0 bases and J 1 base, with 9 bases left between them. CDR1 is SGHNT and CDR2 is YYREEE in the germline V gene (reference sequence). The CDR3 loop spans 15 amino acids. The CDR3 coding sequence is TGTGCCAGCAGCTTGGGAGGAACCGGCACAGATACGCAGTATTTT. Amino acids: CASSLGGTGTDTQYF.

The chain recombines TRBV11-3 with TRBJ2-3; tentatively, D is TRBD2 (6 bases). The CDR3 is 14 residues long. The germline V and J ends were trimmed by 4 bases and 4 bases, with 12 bases remaining between them. Germline CDR1 reads SGHNT; CDR2 reads YENEEA. The CDR3 DNA follows: TGTGCCAGCAGCTCCGGACTAAGGGCAGATACGCAGTATTTT. Encoded protein: CASSSGLRADTQYF.

This sequence joins TRBV11-2 and TRBJ2-2, with a possible D match to TRBD2 (5 bases). V was cut by 4 bases and J by 7 bases, with 10 bases left in between. The germline gives CDR1 SGHAT, CDR2 FQNNGV. The CDR3 runs to 13 residues. Written as DNA, the CDR3 is TGTGCCAGCAGCTACGGGGATGTCGGGGAGCTGTTTTTT. This codes for CASSYGDVGELFF.

This clone has only a few counts. This chain connects TRBV30 to TRBJ1-2, with 11 bases identical to TRBD1. Looked up from germline, CDR1 is GTSNPN and CDR2 is SVGIG (reference sequence). There are 11 residues in the CDR3. The junction had 7 bases not matched to a gene; V was cut back by 8 bases and J by 11 bases. The CDR3 reads CATGTGGSYTF. Written as DNA, the CDR3 is TGTGCCACCGGGACAGGGGGGTCGTACACCTTC.

This chain uses TRBV7-8 with TRBJ2-7; 12 nucleotides line up with TRBD1. Germline-derived CDR1 and CDR2 are SGHVS and FQNEAQ. The V gene end was trimmed by 3 bases and the J gene end by 3 bases; junction bases not matched to a gene: 3. The CDR3 is made up of 15 amino acids. CDR3 nucleotides: TGTGCCAGCAGCTTTGGGACAGGGGGCGGCTACGAGCAGTACTTC. This sequence encodes CASSFGTGGGYEQYF.

The J gene is TRBJ1-1, the V gene TRBV2, with D possibly matching TRBD1 (6 bases). The germline V gene encodes CDR1 SNHLY and CDR2 FYNNEI. V was trimmed by 1 base and J by 7 bases, leaving 10 bases between them. The CDR3 runs 13 residues. The CDR3 is CASSEGRGIEAFF. For the CDR3, the DNA is TGTGCCAGCAGTGAAGGCAGGGGCATTGAAGCTTTCTTT.

The rearrangement links TRBV9 to TRBJ1-4; D is perhaps TRBD1 (5 bases). Germline V gene lookup returns CDR1 SGDLS and CDR2 YYNGEE. The V end lost 0 bases, the J end lost 3 bases, and 9 bases lay between the germline ends. The CDR3 is 15 amino acids. CDR3 residues: CASSVDGDSNEKLFF. CDR3 coding DNA: TGTGCCAGCAGCGTAGATGGGGACTCTAATGAAAAACTGTTTTTT. Full variable domain (outside the CDR3, taken from reference TRBV9 and TRBJ1-4): DSGVTQTPKHLITATGQRVTLRCSPRSGDLSVYWYQQSLDQGLQFLIQYYNGEERAKGNILERFSAQQFPDLHSELNLSSLELGDSALYFCASSVDGDSNEKLFFGSGTQLSVL.

The chain recombines TRBV19 with TRBJ1-1, with a weak D call TRBD1 (6 bases). There are 19 residues in the CDR3. CDR1 and CDR2 (germline): LNHDA, SQIVND (reference sequence). The V end lost 2 bases, the J end lost 3 bases, and 25 bases lay between the germline ends. The CDR3 is CASSIRGTGSRKGHTEAFF. For the CDR3, the DNA is TGTGCCAGTAGTATAAGGGGGACGGGGTCACGCAAGGGGCACACTGAAGCTTTCTTT.

V gene TRBV9 combines with J gene TRBJ1-6; 9 bases line up with TRBD1. Trimming took 4 bases from V and 8 from J; bases not matched to a gene: 4. The CDR3 sequence is 14 residues long. CDR1 is SGDLS and CDR2 is YYNGEE in the germline V gene. CDR3 nucleotides: TGTGCCAGCAGCACCCGGACAGGGGATTCACCCCTCCACTTT. Its translation: CASSTRTGDSPLHF.

This chain connects TRBV7-9 to TRBJ1-2; D call uncertain. Per germline, CDR1 SEHNR and CDR2 FQNEAQ (reference sequence). The CDR3 is 16 amino acids. Trimming stripped 4 bases from V and 4 bases from J, with 19 bases between. CDR3 residues: CASSSGEGLAGYGYTF. The CDR3 DNA sequence: TGTGCCAGCAGCTCCGGCGAAGGGCTCGCGGGCTATGGCTACACCTTC.

This rearrangement joins TRBV28 to TRBJ1-1; 7 bases line up with TRBD1. Unmatched junction bases numbered 7, after V lost 8 bases and J lost 1 base. The length of the CDR3 is 14 residues. CDR1 is MDHEN and CDR2 is SYDVKM in the germline V gene. Written as DNA, the CDR3 is TGTGCCAGCCCGAGGACAGGTGAGAACACTGAAGCTTTCTTT. Translation gives CASPRTGENTEAFF. Full variable domain (remainder filled in from reference TRBV28 and TRBJ1-1): DVKVTQSSRYLVKRTGEKVFLECVQDMDHENMFWYRQDPGLGLRLIYFSYDVKMKEKGDIPEGYSVSREKKERFSLILESASTNQTSMYLCASPRTGENTEAFFGQGTRLTVV.